What follows are 15 T cell receptor beta chains derived from one specimen sequenced in a study of Graves' ophthalmopathy and Graves' hyperthyroidism. From RNA, the CDR3 regions of TCR beta chains were amplified and sequenced. The library came from an HTBI-primed first-round RT-PCR and a second-round multiplex PCR. TCRdb analysed the multiplex PCR reads with MiXCR anew, one entry per CDR3 protein. Of roughly 170,000 distinct CDR3 sequences listed, around 39% were seen once; the top ten hold approximately 8.9%. The sequenced sample was peripheral blood. These receptors were taken from a man aged 25-40 years with Graves' ophthalmopathy.

Ten or more counts support this clonotype. The V and J genes are TRBV3-1 and TRBJ1-6, with D possibly being TRBD1 (5 bases). Per germline, CDR1 LGHDT and CDR2 YNNKEL (reference sequence). This CDR3 is built from 16 residues. V lost 5 bases and J 7 bases, leaving 18 bases between the germline ends. CDR3 sequence: CASSKTSGRLNSPLHF. The CDR3 nucleotides read TGTGCCAGCAGCAAGACTTCGGGACGATTAAATTCACCCCTCCACTTT.

CDR3 region: CASRQAIGPQHF. In nucleotides, the CDR3 is TGTGCCAGTCGACAGGCCATCGGGCCCCAGCATTTT. This chain connects TRBV19 to TRBJ1-5; possible D gene TRBD1, 6 bases. Germline CDR1 reads LNHDA; CDR2 reads SQIVND (reference sequence). V lost 8 bases, J lost 9 bases, and 14 bases lay in between. The CDR3 runs to 12 residues.

Only a few counts were recorded for this clonotype. V and J are TRBV6-5 and TRBJ2-7; TRBD1 agrees at 8 bases. CDR1 and CDR2 from the germline V gene are MNHEY and SVGAGI. The CDR3 runs to 12 residues. V lost 3 bases, J lost 12 bases, and 7 bases stayed unmatched. CDR3 DNA: TGTGCCAGCAGTTATTCCGGACAGGGCCTGTACTTC. Translation: CASSYSGQGLYF.

The gene calls are TRBV6-2 or TRBV6-3 and TRBJ2-7; no reliable D call. The V end was cut by 6 bases, the J end by 2 bases, with 11 bases between. Germline CDR1 MNHEY, CDR2 SVGEGT. The CDR3 loop spans 13 amino acids. The CDR3 DNA sequence: TGTGCCAGCAGCCTAACCGCGGCCTACGAGCAGTACTTC. The encoded protein is CASSLTAAYEQYF.

This chain links TRBV24-1 with TRBJ2-6, with no clear D. V was trimmed by 11 bases and J by 0 bases, leaving 13 bases between them. The CDR3 sequence is 15 residues long. Germline V gene lookup returns CDR1 KGHDR and CDR2 SFDVKD. The CDR3 spells CASTPNSSGANVLTF. CDR3 bases: TGTGCCAGCACCCCCAATTCCTCTGGGGCCAACGTCCTGACTTTC.

This chain connects TRBV20-1 to TRBJ1-5, with 9 positions matching TRBD1. V lost 4 bases, J lost 5 bases, and 9 bases stayed unmatched. The germline V gene encodes CDR1 DFQATT and CDR2 SNEGSKA (reference sequence). This CDR3 is built from 15 residues. CDR3 loop: CSANPVGTGYQPQHF. The CDR3 nucleotides are TGCAGTGCTAACCCAGTCGGGACAGGGTATCAGCCCCAGCATTTT.

V gene TRBV6-1 combines with J gene TRBJ1-6, with TRBD1 matching 11 bases. This CDR3 is 16 amino acids long. Germline V gives CDR1 MNHNS, CDR2 SASEGT. V lost 6 bases to trimming and J lost 8 bases; unmatched junction nucleotides: 9. The CDR3 nucleotides read TGTGCCAGCAGCCGAGTTGGACAGGGGGCTTATTCACCCCTCCACTTT. Protein sequence: CASSRVGQGAYSPLHF.

This clonotype was seen repeatedly, ten times or more. V usage is TRBV18 and J usage is TRBJ2-5; 12 bases align to TRBD1. The CDR3 totals 17 residues. The germline gives CDR1 KGHSH, CDR2 LQKENI. J was trimmed by 3 bases and V by 3 bases; bases with no gene match: 8. The CDR3 nucleotides are TGTGCCAGCTCACCGAGTGTTGGGACAGGGGGCAAAGAGACCCAGTACTTC. Its translation is CASSPSVGTGGKETQYF.

This clonotype was found many times. This sequence joins TRBV6-6 and TRBJ2-6; 8 bases line up with TRBD1. The J segment lost 1 base and the V segment lost 4 bases, leaving 9 bases of the junction unmatched. CDR3 length: 18 residues. Germline V gene sequence: CDR1 MNHNY, CDR2 SVGAGI (reference sequence). The CDR3 is CASSSRTGILSGANVLTF. In nucleotides, the CDR3 is TGTGCCAGCAGTTCCCGGACAGGGATTTTATCTGGGGCCAACGTCCTGACTTTC.

This chain connects TRBV4-1 to TRBJ1-1, with a weak D call TRBD1 (5 bases). This CDR3 contains 15 residues. V gave up 0 bases and J gave up 4 bases, with 12 bases separating them. Germline lookup yields CDR1 MGHRA and CDR2 YSYEKL. The CDR3 protein is CASSQDLSGGTEAFF. The CDR3 DNA follows: TGCGCCAGCAGCCAAGATCTTTCCGGGGGCACTGAAGCTTTCTTT.

This clonotype was found many times. This rearrangement joins TRBV12-3 or TRBV12-4 to TRBJ2-7; tentatively, D is TRBD1 (6 bases). The V end lost 6 bases, the J end lost 1 base, and 13 bases lay between the germline ends. This CDR3 contains 14 residues. CDR3 in amino acids: CASSTQGISYEQYF. CDR3 nucleotide sequence: TGTGCCAGCAGCACCCAGGGGATTTCCTACGAGCAGTACTTC.

This clonotype was counted many times. This chain links TRBV28 with TRBJ2-5, with D uncertain. Germline CDR1 reads MDHEN; CDR2 reads SYDVKM. Trimming shortened V by 6 bases and J by 4 bases, and 12 bases separated the two germline ends. The CDR3 spans 13 residues. This chain's CDR3 is CASRNPIGETQYF. The CDR3 nucleotides read TGTGCCAGCAGGAATCCGATTGGAGAGACCCAGTACTTC.

This sequence joins TRBV6-1 and TRBJ1-2, with 8 bases identical to TRBD1. Per the germline V gene, CDR1 is MNHNS and CDR2 is SASEGT. V shed 6 bases and J 0 bases; nucleotides not matched to a gene: 12. The CDR3 is 17 residues long. CDR3 DNA: TGTGCCAGCAGCCATAAGGGACCGGACAGGGCTAACTATGGCTACACCTTC. It is translated as CASSHKGPDRANYGYTF.

This rearrangement joins TRBV30 to TRBJ1-5, with D maybe TRBD1 (6 bases). Trimming left V 0 bases short and J 6 bases short, with 12 bases between. The germline V gene has CDR1 GTSNPN and CDR2 SVGIG (reference sequence). This CDR3 spans 14 amino acids. CDR3 coding DNA: TGTGCCTGGAGTGTTAAGGGGGAGATTCAGCCCCAGCATTTT. Amino acid sequence: CAWSVKGEIQPQHF. Combining the CDR3 with reference TRBV30 and TRBJ1-5 gives the whole variable domain SQTIHQWPATLVQPVGSPLSLECTVEGTSNPNLYWYRQAAGRGLQLLFYSVGIGQISSEVPQNLSASRPQDRQFILSSKKLLLSDSGFYLCAWSVKGEIQPQHFGDGTRLSIL.

Many counts were recorded for this clonotype. The chain has TRBV6-6 and TRBJ2-2; D remains unclear. The CDR3 is 19 residues long. With 3 bases removed from V and 0 bases from J, the gap between germline ends came to 20 bases. Germline V lookup: CDR1 MNHNY, CDR2 SVGAGI (reference sequence). The CDR3 loop is CASSYGKSGPPPNTGELFF. The DNA for the CDR3 is TGTGCCAGCAGTTATGGGAAAAGTGGCCCTCCCCCGAACACCGGGGAGCTGTTTTTT.